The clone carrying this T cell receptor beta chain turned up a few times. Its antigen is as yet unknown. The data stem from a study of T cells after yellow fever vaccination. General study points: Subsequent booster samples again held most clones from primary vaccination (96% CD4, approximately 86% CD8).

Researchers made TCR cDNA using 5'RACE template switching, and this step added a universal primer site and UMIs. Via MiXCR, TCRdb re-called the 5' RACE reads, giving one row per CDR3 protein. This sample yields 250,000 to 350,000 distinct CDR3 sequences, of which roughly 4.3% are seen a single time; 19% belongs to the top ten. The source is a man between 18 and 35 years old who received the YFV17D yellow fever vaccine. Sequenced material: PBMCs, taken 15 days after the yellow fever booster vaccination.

The CDR3 nucleotides read TGCGCCAGCGGGGAATTCTATGGCTACACCTTC. Translation gives CASGEFYGYTF. The chain links TRBV5-1 to TRBJ1-2; D unclear. Germline-derived CDR1 and CDR2 are SGHRS and YFSETQ. The CDR3 spans 11 residues. Trimming left V 7 bases short and J 4 bases short, with 8 bases between. Using reference TRBV5-1 and TRBJ1-2 for the parts outside the CDR3, the full variable domain is KAGVTQTPRYLIKTRGQQVTLSCSPISGHRSVSWYQQTPGQGLQFLFEYFSETQRNKGNFPGRFSGRQFSNSRSEMNVSTLELGDSALYLCASGEFYGYTFGSGTRLTVV.